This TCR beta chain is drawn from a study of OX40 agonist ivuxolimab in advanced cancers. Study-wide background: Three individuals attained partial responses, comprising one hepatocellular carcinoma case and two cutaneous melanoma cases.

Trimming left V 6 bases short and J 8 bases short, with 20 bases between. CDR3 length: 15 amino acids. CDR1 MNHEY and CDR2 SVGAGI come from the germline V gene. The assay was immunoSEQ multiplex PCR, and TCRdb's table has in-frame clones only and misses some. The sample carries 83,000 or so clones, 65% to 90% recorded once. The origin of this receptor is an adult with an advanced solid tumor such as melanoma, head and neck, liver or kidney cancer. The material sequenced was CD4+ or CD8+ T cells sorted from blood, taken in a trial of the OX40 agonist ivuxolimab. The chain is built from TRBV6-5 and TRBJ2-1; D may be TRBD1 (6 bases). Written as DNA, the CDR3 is TGTGCCAGCAGGTCTGCGCAGGGGCTCAAATATGAGCAGTTCTTC. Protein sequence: CASRSAQGLKYEQFF.